This T cell receptor beta chain was captured by sequencing in a study of shared clonotypes between healthy human individuals. The CDR3 is 17 amino acids. V shed 0 bases and J 1 base; nucleotides not matched to a gene: 10. The germline gives CDR1 GTSNPN, CDR2 SVGIG (reference sequence). Sequenced by immunoSEQ multiplex PCR; TCRdb stores in-frame clones only, minus some. This table has about 1 million clones, around 76% appearing once. The chain joins TRBV30 to TRBJ2-5; 8 bases map to TRBD2. The TCR was taken from a man between 18 and 35 years old in good health. The source material was memory CD4+ T cells sorted from blood. Subset of the sample: CD45RA-negative fraction. CDR3 nucleotide sequence: TGTGCCTGGAGTGTACCCGCGGGACTAGGAGGCCAAGAGACCCAGTACTTC. This encodes CAWSVPAGLGGQETQYF.